This record looks at one TCR beta chain sequence and its context. This sample was included in a study of blood T cell repertoires in COVID-19. Sequencing was performed with immunoSEQ multiplex PCR; in TCRdb, only in-frame clones are kept and a portion is missing. This sample has hundreds of thousands of clones; 87% occur once, and the top ten carry around 3%. The sample taken for sequencing was peripheral blood. The TCR sequence derives from a man aged 18 to 29 with active or convalescent COVID-19.

The CDR3 DNA reads TGTGCCAGCAGCAGGGAGTGGGGAGATCAGCCCCAGCATTTT. The encoded protein is CASSREWGDQPQHF. The rearrangement links TRBV21-1 to TRBJ1-5. TRBV21-1 is classified as a pseudogene. The CDR3 loop spans 14 amino acids.